The 31 T cell receptor beta chains presented below share a single source sample, sequenced in a study of cytomegalovirus exposure and HLA in healthy donors. 60 Vbeta and 13 Jbeta primers were used in PCR. Clones were sequenced by immunoSEQ multiplex PCR, and TCRdb holds only the in-frame ones, with some missing. Altogether about 67,000 clones are present, 78% being singletons, with the ten largest covering over 9.5%. The sequenced sample was PBMCs. The receptor source for this set is a man aged 35 to 55 in good health and CMV-seronegative.

This sequence joins TRBV7-8 and TRBJ2-7; 12 bases are shared with TRBD2. Losses at the gene ends were 5 bases for V and 1 base for J; bases not matched to a gene: 6. Germline CDR1 is SGHVS and CDR2 is FQNEAQ. The CDR3 is 16 residues long. CDR3 loop: CASSQRTSGASYEQYF. CDR3 nucleotides: TGTGCCAGCAGCCAACGGACTAGCGGGGCTTCCTACGAGCAGTACTTC.

This clone showed up just once. The rearrangement links TRBV19 to TRBJ2-3; 8 nucleotides agree with TRBD2. The germline CDR1 and CDR2 sequences are LNHDA and SQIVND (reference sequence). After removal of 10 bases from V and 2 bases from J, the junction contained 11 bases not matched to a gene. The CDR3 consists of 15 residues. The CDR3 bases are TGTGCCACCCGCCCCACTAGCGGAAACACAGATACGCAGTATTTT. Its translation is CATRPTSGNTDTQYF.

The rearrangement joins TRBV9 to TRBJ1-6; TRBD1 might be the D (5 bases). The germline CDR1 and CDR2 sequences are SGDLS and YYNGEE. V gave up 4 bases and J gave up 5 bases, with 10 bases separating them. The CDR3 has 14 residues. CDR3 nucleotides: TGTGCCAGCAGCAGCAGGGTGGATAATTCACCCCTCCACTTT. It specifies CASSSRVDNSPLHF.

This chain links TRBV6-5 with TRBJ1-1; no clear D. With 0 bases removed from V and 10 bases from J, the gap between germline ends came to 12 bases. Looked up from germline, CDR1 is MNHEY and CDR2 is SVGAGI. The CDR3 is 13 amino acids. The CDR3 nucleotides are TGTGCCAGCAGTTACTCGGGAGGTCGTGTAGCTTTCTTT. Its translation is CASSYSGGRVAFF.

The chain is built from TRBV5-1 and TRBJ1-2, with D possibly being TRBD1 (5 bases). CDR1 SGHRS and CDR2 YFSETQ come from the germline V gene. V shed 2 bases and J shed 0 bases, with 8 bases lying between them. The CDR3 sequence is 14 residues long. The CDR3 sequence: CASSLGQSNYGYTF. CDR3 bases: TGCGCCAGCAGCTTAGGACAATCTAACTATGGCTACACCTTC.

The chain has TRBV7-9 and TRBJ2-3, with 11 positions matching TRBD1. In germline, CDR1 is SEHNR, CDR2 FQNEAQ (reference sequence). The CDR3 is made up of 15 amino acids. Trimming cost V 7 bases and J 5 bases; bases outside gene matches: 8. The CDR3 DNA reads TGTGCCAGCACCACGGACAGGGGGCTCGGAGATACGCAGTATTTT. This gives the protein CASTTDRGLGDTQYF.

The genes are TRBV7-2 and TRBJ2-7; the D gene is possibly TRBD2 (7 bases). This CDR3 comprises 14 residues. Deletions cut 2 bases from V and 5 bases from J, with 13 bases between. Germline-derived CDR1 and CDR2 are SGHTA and FQGNSA. CDR3 nucleotide sequence: TGTGCCAGCAGCTTACTGGCGGGGGCGGACGAGCAGTACTTC. Translation gives CASSLLAGADEQYF. The full variable domain, its missing parts supplied by reference TRBV7-2 and TRBJ2-7, is GAGVSQSPSNKVTEKGKDVELRCDPISGHTALYWYRQSLGQGLEFLIYFQGNSAPDKSGLPSDRFSAERTGGSVSTLTIQRTQQEDSAVYLCASSLLAGADEQYFGPGTRLTVT.

V and J are TRBV25-1 and TRBJ2-3; D remains ambiguous. This CDR3 has 14 residues. CDR1 and CDR2 from the germline V gene are MGHDK and SYGVNS. V was cut by 0 bases and J by 1 base, with 5 bases left in between. This chain's CDR3 is CASSEYRGTDTQYF. The CDR3 DNA is TGTGCCAGCAGTGAATATCGGGGCACAGATACGCAGTATTTT.

The V gene is TRBV2, the J gene TRBJ1-6; D possibly corresponds to TRBD1 (6 bases). V was clipped by 4 bases and J by 0 bases, with 13 bases between them. Germline V gene sequence: CDR1 SNHLY, CDR2 FYNNEI. The CDR3 runs to 17 residues. CDR3 sequence reads: CASSAAGARSYNSPLHF. For the CDR3, the DNA is TGTGCCAGCAGTGCAGCAGGGGCCCGCTCCTATAATTCACCCCTCCACTTT.

The chain has TRBV29-1 and TRBJ2-1, with D possibly being TRBD2 (6 bases). Trimming left V 1 base short and J 3 bases short, with 7 bases between. The CDR3 runs to 13 residues. CDR1 SQVTM and CDR2 ANQGSEA come from the germline V gene. The CDR3 reads CSVEGLDYNEQFF. The CDR3 DNA reads as TGCAGCGTTGAAGGACTAGACTACAATGAGCAGTTCTTC.

The rearrangement joins TRBV28 to TRBJ1-1; D is unclear. The CDR3 extends over 13 amino acids. The germline gives CDR1 MDHEN, CDR2 SYDVKM. Trimming removed 2 bases at V and 1 base at J, with 5 bases between. The CDR3, as DNA: TGTGCCAGCAGTTTACCAGAGAACACTGAAGCTTTCTTT. It is translated as CASSLPENTEAFF.

The chain recombines TRBV28 with TRBJ2-3; the match to TRBD2 covers 8 bases. There are 14 residues in the CDR3. Trimming cost V 11 bases and J 4 bases; bases outside gene matches: 11. In germline, CDR1 is MDHEN, CDR2 SYDVKM. CDR3 loop: CAFQKAGASDTQYF. CDR3 bases: TGTGCCTTTCAAAAAGCGGGAGCATCAGATACGCAGTATTTT.

The chain employs TRBV19 and TRBJ1-5; the D gene is possibly TRBD1 (5 bases). The V end was cut by 5 bases, the J end by 1 base, with 15 bases between. Germline V CDR1 and CDR2: LNHDA, SQIVND (reference sequence). CDR3 size: 16 residues. CDR3 protein: CASSPPRGVSNQPQHF. The CDR3 bases are TGTGCCAGTAGTCCGCCCCGGGGGGTAAGCAATCAGCCCCAGCATTTT. The whole variable domain, filled in from reference TRBV19 and TRBJ1-5, reads DGGITQSPKYLFRKEGQNVTLSCEQNLNHDAMYWYRQDPGQGLRLIYYSQIVNDFQKGDIAEGYSVSREKKESFPLTVTSAQKNPTAFYLCASSPPRGVSNQPQHFGDGTRLSIL.

The gene calls are TRBV20-1 and TRBJ2-7, with D perhaps matching TRBD1 (6 bases). This CDR3 has 11 residues. Trimming stripped 6 bases from V and 2 bases from J, with 8 bases between. Germline V lookup: CDR1 DFQATT, CDR2 SNEGSKA (reference sequence). DNA for the CDR3: TGCAGTGCCCAGGGGACCTACGAGCAGTACTTC. This sequence encodes CSAQGTYEQYF.

This clone was counted a few times. V usage is TRBV6-5 and J usage is TRBJ2-7; D is possibly TRBD1 (5 bases). The CDR3 extends over 11 amino acids. CDR1 MNHEY and CDR2 SVGAGI come from the germline V gene. Trimming removed 7 bases at V and 5 bases at J, with 9 bases between. The CDR3 spells CASMWGHEQYF. The CDR3 DNA follows: TGTGCCAGCATGTGGGGCCACGAGCAGTACTTC.

J is TRBJ2-3 and V is TRBV6-5; D may be TRBD2 (5 bases). The germline V gene encodes CDR1 MNHEY and CDR2 SVGAGI. The CDR3 extends over 15 amino acids. The ends were cut back, 10 bases at V and 0 bases at J, with 17 bases in the middle. The CDR3 coding sequence is TGTGCCACCCGCCGGAGGACCTATAGCACAGATACGCAGTATTTT. Translating it yields CATRRRTYSTDTQYF.

This clone was picked up one time. CDR3 residues: CASSLAARENSPLHF. For the CDR3, the DNA is TGTGCCAGCAGCTTGGCCGCGCGGGAGAATTCACCCCTCCACTTT. The chain recombines TRBV5-4 with TRBJ1-6, with unresolved D. Trimming cost V 0 bases and J 7 bases, with 11 bases left between them. There are 15 residues in the CDR3. Germline lookup yields CDR1 SGHNT and CDR2 YYREEE (reference sequence).

This clone was seen only a few times. V usage is TRBV5-1 and J usage is TRBJ2-7; D is unresolved. The CDR3 runs to 12 residues. Germline V CDR1 and CDR2: SGHRS, YFSETQ. Trimming stripped 0 bases from V and 6 bases from J, with 7 bases between. CDR3 DNA: TGCGCCAGCAGCTTGGGAGTGAGCGAGCAGTACTTC. It specifies CASSLGVSEQYF.

The CDR3 protein is CAISGNRDGQPQHF. CDR3 DNA sequence: TGTGCCATCAGTGGGAACAGGGACGGGCAGCCCCAGCATTTT. The V gene is TRBV10-3, the J gene TRBJ1-5, with D perhaps matching TRBD1 (6 bases). Trimming took off 4 bases at V and 7 bases at J, with 14 bases between the two ends. Germline V gene sequence: CDR1 ENHRY, CDR2 SYGVKD. There are 14 residues in the CDR3.

The chain links TRBV28 to TRBJ1-5; D might be TRBD1 (6 bases). Looked up from germline, CDR1 is MDHEN and CDR2 is SYDVKM. Trimming cost V 3 bases and J 1 base, with 13 bases left between them. CDR3 length equals 16 residues. The CDR3: CASSFRAGESNQPQHF. The CDR3 DNA reads as TGTGCCAGCAGTTTTAGGGCAGGGGAGAGCAATCAGCCCCAGCATTTT.

This sequence joins TRBV2 and TRBJ2-1; a weak D match, TRBD2 (5 bases). CDR1 and CDR2 (germline): SNHLY, FYNNEI. The CDR3 is made up of 16 amino acids. V lost 6 bases and J lost 0, with 15 bases in between. This CDR3 reads CASRPPKGASYNEQFF. For the CDR3, the DNA is TGTGCCAGCAGGCCCCCGAAGGGAGCCTCCTACAATGAGCAGTTCTTC.

V usage is TRBV9 and J usage is TRBJ1-2; maybe TRBD1 (5 bases). Germline CDR1 reads SGDLS; CDR2 reads YYNGEE. Trimming removed 4 bases from V and 7 bases from J, with 11 bases in between. The CDR3 is 12 amino acids. In DNA form, the CDR3 reads TGTGCCAGCAGCACCCAGGGCGGTGGCTACACCTTC. Translated, it gives CASSTQGGGYTF.

This chain connects TRBV6-1 to TRBJ1-1, with D unresolved. Trimming removed 6 bases at V and 1 base at J, with 9 bases between. CDR3 size: 13 residues. Germline V gene lookup returns CDR1 MNHNS and CDR2 SASEGT. The CDR3 coding sequence is TGTGCCAGCAGCAGCGAACGGAACACTGAAGCTTTCTTT. Translated: CASSSERNTEAFF.

The rearrangement uses TRBV2 and TRBJ2-1, with D tentatively TRBD1 (5 bases). Germline values: CDR1 SNHLY, CDR2 FYNNEI. The CDR3 runs 15 residues. V shed 5 bases and J shed 0 bases, with 11 bases lying between them. CDR3 loop: CASSSDRSSYNEQFF. The DNA of the CDR3 is TGTGCCAGCAGTTCCGACAGAAGCTCCTACAATGAGCAGTTCTTC.

The chain carries TRBV7-2 and TRBJ2-2; D gene unclear. This CDR3 contains 17 residues. V was pared by 5 bases and J by 4 bases, with 20 bases between. CDR1 is SGHTA and CDR2 is FQGNSA in the germline V gene. CDR3 residues: CASSPPQRTFGTGELFF. CDR3 nucleotide sequence: TGTGCCAGCAGCCCGCCCCAGCGCACTTTCGGCACCGGGGAGCTGTTTTTT.

The chain combines TRBV9 with TRBJ2-1, with 9 positions matching TRBD2. Trimming at V came to 5 bases and at J to 0 bases, leaving 3 bases not matched to a gene. Germline V gene data show CDR1 as SGDLS and CDR2 as YYNGEE. The CDR3 is 15 amino acids. The CDR3 nucleotides are TGTGCCAGCAGTTCTAGCGGGAACTCCTACAATGAGCAGTTCTTC. Its translation is CASSSSGNSYNEQFF.

The V gene is TRBV19, the J gene TRBJ1-1; D gene ambiguous. Germline lookup yields CDR1 LNHDA and CDR2 SQIVND (reference sequence). CDR3 length: 15 residues. Trimming removed 1 base from V and 4 bases from J, with 13 bases in between. Written as DNA, the CDR3 is TGTGCCAGTAGTATAGCATGGTCGGCGGGCACTGAAGCTTTCTTT. It codes for CASSIAWSAGTEAFF.

This clone was counted a single time. This chain links TRBV10-2 with TRBJ2-1; TRBD2 matches at 10 bases. The V and J ends lost 1 base and 4 bases, in that order; junction bases with no gene match: 1. Germline CDR1 is WSHSY and CDR2 is SAAADI. There are 15 residues in the CDR3. The CDR3 here is CASSELAGGYNEQFF. The DNA for the CDR3 is TGCGCCAGCAGTGAGTTAGCGGGAGGATACAATGAGCAGTTCTTC.

This clone was recorded a few times. The chain carries TRBV28 and TRBJ2-1, with D perhaps matching TRBD2 (5 bases). The CDR3 sequence is 13 residues long. Trimming took off 7 bases at V and 8 bases at J, with 15 bases between the two ends. Per germline, CDR1 MDHEN and CDR2 SYDVKM. CDR3 in amino acids: CASTGSGLHEQFF. The CDR3 bases are TGTGCCAGCACGGGATCAGGATTGCATGAGCAGTTCTTC.

This chain uses TRBV7-9 with TRBJ2-1; TRBD1 is a possible D gene (7 bases). The ends were cut back, 3 bases at V and 0 bases at J, with 12 bases in the middle. The CDR3 covers 16 residues. Germline-derived CDR1 and CDR2 are SEHNR and FQNEAQ (reference sequence). The CDR3: CASSFAGGSSYNEQFF. The DNA for the CDR3 is TGTGCCAGCAGCTTCGCAGGGGGGAGCTCCTACAATGAGCAGTTCTTC.

A note on this clone: Different DNA sequences within this sample yield the same CDR3. As DNA, the CDR3 is TGTGCCAGCAGCTTACCGGTGCACAATGAGCAGTTCTTC. This sequence encodes CASSLPVHNEQFF. J is TRBJ2-1 and V is TRBV5-4; D is undetermined. The germline CDR1 and CDR2 sequences are SGHNT and YYREEE (reference sequence). Trimming left V 2 bases short and J 5 bases short, with 8 bases between. The CDR3 runs 13 residues. Complete variable domain (other parts from reference TRBV5-4 and TRBJ2-1): ETGVTQSPTHLIKTRGQQVTLRCSSQSGHNTVSWYQQALGQGPQFIFQYYREEENGRGNFPPRFSGLQFPNYSSELNVNALELDDSALYLCASSLPVHNEQFFGPGTRLTVL.